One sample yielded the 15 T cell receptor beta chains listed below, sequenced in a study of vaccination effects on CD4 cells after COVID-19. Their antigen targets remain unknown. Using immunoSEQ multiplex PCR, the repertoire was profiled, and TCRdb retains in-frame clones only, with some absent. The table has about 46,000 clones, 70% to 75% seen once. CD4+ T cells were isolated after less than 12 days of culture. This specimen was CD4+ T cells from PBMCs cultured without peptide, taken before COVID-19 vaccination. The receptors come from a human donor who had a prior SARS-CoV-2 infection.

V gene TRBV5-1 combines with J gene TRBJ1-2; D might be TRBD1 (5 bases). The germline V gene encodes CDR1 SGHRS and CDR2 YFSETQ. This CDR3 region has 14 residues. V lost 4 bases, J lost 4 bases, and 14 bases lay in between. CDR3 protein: CASSPTAGGYGYTF. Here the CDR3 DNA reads TGCGCCAGCAGCCCAACAGCGGGGGGCTATGGCTACACCTTC.

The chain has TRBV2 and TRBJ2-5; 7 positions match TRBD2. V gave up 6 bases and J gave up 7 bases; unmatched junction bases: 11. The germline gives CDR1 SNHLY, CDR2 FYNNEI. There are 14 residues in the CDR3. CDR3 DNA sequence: TGTGCCAGCAGAGGAAGCGGGACTCGAGGGACCCAGTACTTC. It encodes CASRGSGTRGTQYF.

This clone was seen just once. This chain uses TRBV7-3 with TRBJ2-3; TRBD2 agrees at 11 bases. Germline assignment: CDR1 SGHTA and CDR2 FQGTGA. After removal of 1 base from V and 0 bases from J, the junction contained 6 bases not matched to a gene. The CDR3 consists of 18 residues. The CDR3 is CASSLKGTSGASTDTQYF. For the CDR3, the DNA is TGTGCCAGCAGCTTAAAGGGGACTAGCGGCGCTAGCACAGATACGCAGTATTTT. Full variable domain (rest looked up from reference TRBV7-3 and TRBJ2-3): GAGVSQTPSNKVTEKGKYVELRCDPISGHTALYWYRQSLGQGPEFLIYFQGTGAADDSGLPNDRFFAVRPEGSVSTLKIQRTERGDSAVYLCASSLKGTSGASTDTQYFGPGTRLTVL.

CDR3 coding DNA: TGTGCCAGCAGCCCTAGACAGGGGCTAACTGAAGCTTTCTTT. Translation gives CASSPRQGLTEAFF. V usage is TRBV5-5 and J usage is TRBJ1-1; 8 bases match TRBD1. J was trimmed by 5 bases and V by 4 bases; bases with no gene match: 7. There are 14 residues in the CDR3. Germline V gene lookup returns CDR1 SGHKS and CDR2 YYEKEE (reference sequence).

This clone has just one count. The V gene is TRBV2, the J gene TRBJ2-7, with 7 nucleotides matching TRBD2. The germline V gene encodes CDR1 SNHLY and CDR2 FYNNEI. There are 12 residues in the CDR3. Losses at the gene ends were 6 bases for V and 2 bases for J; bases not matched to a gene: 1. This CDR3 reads CASRTSAYEQYF. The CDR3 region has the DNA TGTGCCAGCAGAACTAGCGCCTACGAGCAGTACTTC.

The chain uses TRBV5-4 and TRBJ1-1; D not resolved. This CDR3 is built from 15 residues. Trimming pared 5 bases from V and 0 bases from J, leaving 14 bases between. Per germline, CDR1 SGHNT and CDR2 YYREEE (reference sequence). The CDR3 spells CASSQSETMNTEAFF. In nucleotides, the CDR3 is TGTGCCAGCAGTCAATCGGAGACTATGAACACTGAAGCTTTCTTT.

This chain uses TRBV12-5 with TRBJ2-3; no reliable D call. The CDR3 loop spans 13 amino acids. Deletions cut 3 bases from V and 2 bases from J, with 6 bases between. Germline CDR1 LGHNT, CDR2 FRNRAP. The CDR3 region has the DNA TGTGCTAGTGGTTTACGAGACACAGATACGCAGTATTTT. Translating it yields CASGLRDTDTQYF.

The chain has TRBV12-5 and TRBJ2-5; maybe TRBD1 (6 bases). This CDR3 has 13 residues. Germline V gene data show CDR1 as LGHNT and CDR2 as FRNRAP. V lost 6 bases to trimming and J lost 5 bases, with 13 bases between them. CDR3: CASGAQGLETQYF. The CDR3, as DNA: TGTGCTAGTGGAGCACAGGGATTGGAGACCCAGTACTTC.

CDR3 in DNA: TGTGCCAGCAGTTACTCGAGGGGGACCCAAGAGACCCAGTACTTC. Encoded protein: CASSYSRGTQETQYF. This rearrangement joins TRBV6-5 to TRBJ2-5; a weak D match, TRBD1 (6 bases). Looked up from germline, CDR1 is MNHEY and CDR2 is SVGAGI. The CDR3 contains 15 residues. Trimming shortened V by 0 bases and J by 1 base, and 9 bases separated the two germline ends.

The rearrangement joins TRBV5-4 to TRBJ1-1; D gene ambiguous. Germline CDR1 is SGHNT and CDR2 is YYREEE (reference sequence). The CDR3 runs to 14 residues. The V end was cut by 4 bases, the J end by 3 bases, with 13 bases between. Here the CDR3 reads CASSQVDRYTEAFF. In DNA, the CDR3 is TGTGCCAGCAGCCAGGTGGACCGATACACTGAAGCTTTCTTT.

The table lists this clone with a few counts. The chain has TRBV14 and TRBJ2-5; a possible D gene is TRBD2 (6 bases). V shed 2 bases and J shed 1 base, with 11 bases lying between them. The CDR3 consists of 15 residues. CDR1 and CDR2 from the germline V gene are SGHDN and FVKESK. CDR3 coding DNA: TGTGCCAGCAGCCAACCCGGGACTCCCCAAGAGACCCAGTACTTC. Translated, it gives CASSQPGTPQETQYF.

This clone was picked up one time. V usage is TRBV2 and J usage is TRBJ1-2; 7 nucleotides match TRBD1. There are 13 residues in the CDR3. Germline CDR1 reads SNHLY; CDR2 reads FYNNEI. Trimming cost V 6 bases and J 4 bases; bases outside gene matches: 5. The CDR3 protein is CASRQGVGYGYTF. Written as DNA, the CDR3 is TGTGCCAGCAGGCAGGGGGTGGGCTATGGCTACACCTTC.

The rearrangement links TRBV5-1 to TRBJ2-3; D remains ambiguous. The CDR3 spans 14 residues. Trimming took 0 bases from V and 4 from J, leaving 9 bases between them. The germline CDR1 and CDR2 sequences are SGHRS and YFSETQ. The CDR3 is CASSLGRSADTQYF. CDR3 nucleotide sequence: TGCGCCAGCAGCTTGGGTCGATCGGCAGATACGCAGTATTTT.

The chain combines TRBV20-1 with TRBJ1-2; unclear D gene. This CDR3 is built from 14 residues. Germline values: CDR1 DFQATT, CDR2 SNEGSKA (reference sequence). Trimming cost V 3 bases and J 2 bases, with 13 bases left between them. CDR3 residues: CSASSGDLNYGYTF. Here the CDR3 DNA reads TGCAGTGCTAGTTCGGGTGACCTAAACTATGGCTACACCTTC.

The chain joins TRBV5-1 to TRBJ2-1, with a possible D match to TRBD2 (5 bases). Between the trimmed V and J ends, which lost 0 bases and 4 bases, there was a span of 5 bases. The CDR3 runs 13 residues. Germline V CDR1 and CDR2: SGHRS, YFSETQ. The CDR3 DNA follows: TGCGCCAGCAGCTTGGGCGGGTACAATGAGCAGTTCTTC. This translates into CASSLGGYNEQFF.